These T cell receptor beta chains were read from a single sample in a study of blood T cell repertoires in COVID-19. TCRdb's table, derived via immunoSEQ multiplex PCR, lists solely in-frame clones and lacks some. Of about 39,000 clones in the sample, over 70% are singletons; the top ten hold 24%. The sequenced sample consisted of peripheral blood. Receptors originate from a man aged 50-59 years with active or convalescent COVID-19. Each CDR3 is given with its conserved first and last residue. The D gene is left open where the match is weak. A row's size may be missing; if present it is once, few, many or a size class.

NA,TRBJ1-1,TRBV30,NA,TGTGCCTGGAGTGCCAGTGTTGAAGCTTTCTTT,CAWSASVEAFF
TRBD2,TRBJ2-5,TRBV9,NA,TGTGCCAGCAGCGTAGACAGCGGGGGGTACCAAGAGACCCAGTACTTC,CASSVDSGGYQETQYF
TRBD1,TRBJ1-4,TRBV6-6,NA,TGTGCCAGCAGTTACCGGACAGGGGGTAATGAAAAACTGTTTTTT,CASSYRTGGNEKLFF
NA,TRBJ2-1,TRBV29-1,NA,TGCAGCGTTGAAGGTAGCGGACTAACCCGGAATGAGCAGTTCTTC,CSVEGSGLTRNEQFF
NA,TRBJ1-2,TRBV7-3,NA,TGTGCCAGCAGCTACCTCGGCGGGGGCGACTATGGCTACACCTTC,CASSYLGGGDYGYTF
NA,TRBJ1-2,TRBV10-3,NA,TGTGCCATCTCAACAGGCGACAACTATGGCTACACCTTC,CAISTGDNYGYTF
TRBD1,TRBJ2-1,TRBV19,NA,TGTGCCAGTAGTATACAGGGGGCGCCGGGCAATGAGCAGTTCTTC,CASSIQGAPGNEQFF
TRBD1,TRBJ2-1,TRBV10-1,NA,TGCGCCAGCAGTGAGTCACAGGGGGTGTTGAATGAGCAGTTCTTC,CASSESQGVLNEQFF
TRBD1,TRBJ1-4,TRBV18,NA,TGTGCCAGCTCACCTCGATCCGACAGGGAACATAATGAAAAACTGTTTTTT,CASSPRSDREHNEKLFF
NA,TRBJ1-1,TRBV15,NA,TGTGCCACCAGCAGAACCGGGACAATCACTGAAGCTTTCTTT,CATSRTGTITEAFF
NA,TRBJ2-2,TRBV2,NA,TGTGCCAGCAGGCGGGACTCGACCGGGGAGCTGTTTTTT,CASRRDSTGELFF
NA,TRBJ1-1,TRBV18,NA,TGTGCCAGCTCACCATCCCCGTTTGAGGGAGAGACTGAAGCTTTCTTT,CASSPSPFEGETEAFF
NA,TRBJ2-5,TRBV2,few,TGTGCCAGCAGTGAAGCGCGAAATTCGGGGGTAGAGACCCAGTACTTC,CASSEARNSGVETQYF
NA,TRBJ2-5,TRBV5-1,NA,TGCGCCAGCAGCTTGGCACAGGGATCGGAGACCCAGTACTTC,CASSLAQGSETQYF
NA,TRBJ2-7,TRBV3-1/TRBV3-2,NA,TGTGCCAGCAGCCAAGATCAATTGGTAGTTCGGGAGCAGTACTTC,CASSQDQLVVREQYF
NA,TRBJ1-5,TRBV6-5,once,TGTGCCAGCAGGGCAATGACAGTAAGCAATCAGCCCCAGCATTTT,CASRAMTVSNQPQHF
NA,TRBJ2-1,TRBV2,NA,TGTGCCAGCAGTGGGGGCGGGATTTCCTACAATGAGCAGTTCTTC,CASSGGGISYNEQFF
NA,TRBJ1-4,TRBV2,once,TGTGCCAGCAGGGAGGACAGACTAAATGAAAAACTGTTTTTT,CASREDRLNEKLFF
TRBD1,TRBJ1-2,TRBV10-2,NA,TGCGCCACCCCAGGGACAGCCGGCTCTGGCTACACCTTC,CATPGTAGSGYTF
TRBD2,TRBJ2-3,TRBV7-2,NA,TGTGCCAGCGCCCGGGGGGAGAAAGATACGCAGTATTTT,CASARGEKDTQYF
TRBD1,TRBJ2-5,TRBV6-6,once,TGTGCCAGCAGTTACCTGGACAGGGGAGGAGAGACCCAGTACTTC,CASSYLDRGGETQYF
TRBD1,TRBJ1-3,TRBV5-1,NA,TGCGCCAGCAGCATCACAGGGGTCTCTGGAAACACCATATATTTT,CASSITGVSGNTIYF
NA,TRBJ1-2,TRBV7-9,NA,TGTGCCAGCAGCGTCCAGGGTTTTAACTATGGCTACACCTTC,CASSVQGFNYGYTF
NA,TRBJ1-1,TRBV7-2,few,TGTGCCAGCAGCTTAGGGCCCTTGGACACTGAAGCTTTCTTT,CASSLGPLDTEAFF
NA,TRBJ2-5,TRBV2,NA,TGTGCCAGCAGCCAAGAGGGTCGAGAGACCCAGTACTTC,CASSQEGRETQYF
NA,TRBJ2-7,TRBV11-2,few,TGTGCCAGCAGCTTAGGGGTAACGGGCTACGAGCAGTACTTC,CASSLGVTGYEQYF
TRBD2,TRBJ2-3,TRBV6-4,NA,TGTGCCAGCAGCGGACTAGCGGGGGGCGCAGATACGCAGTATTTT,CASSGLAGGADTQYF
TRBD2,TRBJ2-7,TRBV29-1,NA,TGCAGCGTCCATGCGGGAGGGTCCTACGAGCAGTACTTC,CSVHAGGSYEQYF
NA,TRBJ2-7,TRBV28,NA,TGTGCCAGCAGTCGAAGGGGGTACGAGCAGTACTTC,CASSRRGYEQYF
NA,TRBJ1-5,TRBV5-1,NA,TGCGCCAGCAGCTTGGGCGGAGGGAATCAGCCCCAGCATTTT,CASSLGGGNQPQHF
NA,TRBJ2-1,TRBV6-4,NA,TGTGCCAGCAGTGCCCAGGTTAGCTCCTACAATGAGCAGTTCTTC,CASSAQVSSYNEQFF
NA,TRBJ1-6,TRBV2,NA,TGTGCCAGCAGTGATCTGGGGAGGAAAGGGGCACCCCTCCACTTT,CASSDLGRKGAPLHF
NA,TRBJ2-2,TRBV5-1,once,TGCGCCAGCAGCTTGGCCCTCGGGAGCACCGGGGAGCTGTTTTTT,CASSLALGSTGELFF
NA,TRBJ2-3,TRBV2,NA,TGTGCCAGCAGTGTTAGGAGGGTGGGAGATACGCAGTATTTT,CASSVRRVGDTQYF
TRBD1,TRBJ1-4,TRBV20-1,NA,TGCAGTGCTAGTGGGGACAGGGGAACAACTAATGAAAAACTGTTTTTT,CSASGDRGTTNEKLFF
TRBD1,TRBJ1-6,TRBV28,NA,TGTGCCAGCAGTGCCGGACAGGGCTTCGGCTCACCCCTCCACTTT,CASSAGQGFGSPLHF
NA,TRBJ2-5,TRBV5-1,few,TGCGCCAGCAGCTTCAGACAGGTTTCCTCGAACCCACAAGAGACCCAGTACTTC,CASSFRQVSSNPQETQYF
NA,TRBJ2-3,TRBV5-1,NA,TGCGCCAGCAGCACCATACCCGGGACAAGTAGCACAGATACGCAGTATTTT,CASSTIPGTSSTDTQYF
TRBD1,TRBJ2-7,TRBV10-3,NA,TGTGCCATCAGTGAATGGGACAGCTACGAGCAGTACTTC,CAISEWDSYEQYF
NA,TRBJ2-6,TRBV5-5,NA,TGTGCCAGCAGCTTGGGCCTAACTGGGGCCAACGTCCTGACTTTC,CASSLGLTGANVLTF
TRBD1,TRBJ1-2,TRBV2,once,TGTGCCACATCCCTTGGACAGGACTATGGCTACACCTTC,CATSLGQDYGYTF
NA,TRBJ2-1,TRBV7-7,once,TGTGCCAGCAGCTTAGTAGGGGCGAGCAATGAGCAGTTCTTC,CASSLVGASNEQFF
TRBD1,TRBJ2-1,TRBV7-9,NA,TGTGCCAGCAGCTTGGATCGAGGACAGGGGTCGGTTGAGCAGTTCTTC,CASSLDRGQGSVEQFF
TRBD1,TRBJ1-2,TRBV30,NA,TGTGCCTGGAGTCTACAGGGGTACTATGGCTACACCTTC,CAWSLQGYYGYTF
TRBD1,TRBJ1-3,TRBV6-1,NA,TGTGCCAGCAGTGAATCCACAAGACAGGGCCCTGGAAACACCATATATTTT,CASSESTRQGPGNTIYF
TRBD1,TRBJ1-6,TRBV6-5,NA,TGTGCCAGCAGTAGACAGGGATCGGGTAATTCACCCCTCCACTTT,CASSRQGSGNSPLHF